This T cell receptor beta chain comes out of a study of cytomegalovirus exposure and HLA in healthy donors. Findings and limits, study-wide: A cluster of highly shared sequence variants was likely a sequencing artifact.

To note about this clone: Its antigen is undetermined.

Researchers ran the PCR with 60 Vbeta and 13 Jbeta primers. Assay: immunoSEQ multiplex PCR; the TCRdb copy retains only in-frame clones and omits some. The sample yields 90,000 to 120,000 clones, roughly 82% seen once. Healthy bone marrow donors made up the cohort. V lost 2 bases to trimming and J lost 3 bases, with 9 bases between them. This CDR3 has 14 amino acids. The germline gives CDR1 MNHEY, CDR2 SMNVEV (reference sequence). This TCR derives from a man between 25 and 39 years old in good health and CMV-seropositive. The V call is TRBV27, the J call TRBJ2-3; D is unresolved. Sequenced material: PBMCs. CDR3 loop: CASSLDQATDTQYF. The CDR3 nucleotides are TGTGCCAGCAGTTTAGACCAGGCGACAGATACGCAGTATTTT.